The clone carrying this T cell receptor (beta chain) was counted many times. The antigen is unknown. There are 16 residues in the CDR3. Losses at the gene ends were 0 bases for V and 7 bases for J; bases not matched to a gene: 9. The germline V gene encodes CDR1 SGHRS and CDR2 YFSETQ. These data belong to a study of CD8 T cells in ankylosing spondylitis. Study-level points and caveats: A TCR beta motif made of about 8 highly homologous variants seemed typical of ankylosing spondylitis blood. Some motif variants had been reported before (in reactive arthritis synovial fluid and blood). The study looked at matched synovial fluid samples from ankylosing spondylitis patients. Disease-linked clones were reported to be significantly enriched there.

5'-RACE, quantitative and with molecular barcodes, yielded the TCR beta libraries. TCRdb re-called the 5' RACE reads with MiXCR, one entry per CDR3 protein. The sample lists approximately 240,000 distinct CDR3 sequences, 8% to 11% occurring once. The TCR sequence derives from a male donor with ankylosing spondylitis or in good health (not recorded which). This rearrangement joins TRBV5-1 to TRBJ2-1; 8 bases line up with TRBD2. Source material: blood, either unsorted or a sorted T cell fraction (not recorded which). The CDR3 sequence is CASSLAQLAEGNEQFF. Written as DNA, the CDR3 is TGCGCCAGCAGCTTGGCTCAACTAGCGGAGGGGAATGAGCAGTTCTTC.